This note documents a single TCR beta chain sequence. Its antigen is unknown. This sample is part of a study of radiation and T cells in renal cell carcinoma. Regarding the study as a whole: Dominant CDR3 motifs occupied more repertoire in irradiated than control tumors. In blood, top tumor clones expanded by 2 weeks, shrinking by 4. Irradiated tumors had higher TCR clonality than control tumors.

Treatment specified: 15 Gy SBRT to primary tumor, nephrectomy 4 weeks later. The tumor was a clear cell renal cell carcinoma. TCRdb's table, derived via immunoSEQ multiplex PCR, lists solely in-frame clones and lacks some. The sample contains tens of thousands of clones, roughly half of which appear only once. The TCR was taken from a woman between 50 and 59 years old with renal cell carcinoma. The source was tumor tissue, collected from a patient whose treatment included radiotherapy and nephrectomy.

The CDR3 nucleotides read TGTGCCAGCAGTTACTTGGGCAGGCAAGATACGCAGTATTTT. As protein: CASSYLGRQDTQYF. This chain joins TRBV6-5 and TRBJ2-3; no reliable D call. Germline V CDR1 and CDR2: MNHEY, SVGAGI. Trimming stripped 1 base from V and 5 bases from J, with 10 bases between. CDR3 length equals 14 residues.